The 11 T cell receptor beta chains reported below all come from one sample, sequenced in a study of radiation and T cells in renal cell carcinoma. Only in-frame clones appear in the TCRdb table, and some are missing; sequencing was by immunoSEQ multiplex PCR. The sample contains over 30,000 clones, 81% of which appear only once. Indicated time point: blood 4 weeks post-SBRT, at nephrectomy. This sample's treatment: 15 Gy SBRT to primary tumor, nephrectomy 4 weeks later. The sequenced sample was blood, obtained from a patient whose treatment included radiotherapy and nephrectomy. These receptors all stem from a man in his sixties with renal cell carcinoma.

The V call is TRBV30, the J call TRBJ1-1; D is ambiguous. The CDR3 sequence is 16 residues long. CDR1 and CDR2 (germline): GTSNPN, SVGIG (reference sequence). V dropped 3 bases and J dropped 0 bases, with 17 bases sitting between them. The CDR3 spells CAWSLDRAFMNTEAFF. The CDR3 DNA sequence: TGTGCCTGGAGCTTAGACCGGGCCTTTATGAACACTGAAGCTTTCTTT.

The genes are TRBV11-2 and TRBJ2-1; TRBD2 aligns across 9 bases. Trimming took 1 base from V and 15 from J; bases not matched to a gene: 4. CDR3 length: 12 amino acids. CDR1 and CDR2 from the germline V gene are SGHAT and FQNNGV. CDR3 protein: CASSLVAGVRFF. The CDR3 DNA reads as TGTGCCAGCAGCTTAGTAGCGGGAGTACGGTTCTTC. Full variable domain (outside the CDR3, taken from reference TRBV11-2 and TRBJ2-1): EAGVAQSPRYKIIEKRQSVAFWCNPISGHATLYWYQQILGQGPKLLIQFQNNGVVDDSQLPKDRFSAERLKGVDSTLKIQPAKLEDSAVYLCASSLVAGVRFFGPGTRLTVL.

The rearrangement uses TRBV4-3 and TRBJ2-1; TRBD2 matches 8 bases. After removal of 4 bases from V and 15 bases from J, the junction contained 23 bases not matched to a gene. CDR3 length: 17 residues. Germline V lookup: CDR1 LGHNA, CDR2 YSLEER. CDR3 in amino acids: CASSRNRQGTVAGSRFF. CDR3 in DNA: TGCGCCAGCAGCCGCAATCGCCAGGGGACTGTAGCGGGATCTAGGTTCTTC.

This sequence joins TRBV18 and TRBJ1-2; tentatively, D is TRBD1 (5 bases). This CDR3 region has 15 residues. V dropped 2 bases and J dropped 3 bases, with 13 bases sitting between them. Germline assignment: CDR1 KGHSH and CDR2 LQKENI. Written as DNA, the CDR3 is TGTGCCAGCTCACCATTAACTGACAGCGACTATGGCTACACCTTC. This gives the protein CASSPLTDSDYGYTF.

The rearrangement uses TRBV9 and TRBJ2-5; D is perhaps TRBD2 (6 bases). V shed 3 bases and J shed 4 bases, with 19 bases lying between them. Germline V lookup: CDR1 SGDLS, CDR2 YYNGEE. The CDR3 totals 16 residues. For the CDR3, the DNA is TGTGCCAGCAGCGCGAGCCTCCGGGACTCACGAGAGACCCAGTACTTC. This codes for CASSASLRDSRETQYF.

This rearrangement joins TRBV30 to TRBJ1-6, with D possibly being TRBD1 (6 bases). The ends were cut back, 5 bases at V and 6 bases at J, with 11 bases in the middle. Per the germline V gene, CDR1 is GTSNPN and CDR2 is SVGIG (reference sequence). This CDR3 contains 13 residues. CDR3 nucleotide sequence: TGTGCCTGGGCGCAGGACAGTAATTCACCCCTCCACTTT. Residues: CAWAQDSNSPLHF.

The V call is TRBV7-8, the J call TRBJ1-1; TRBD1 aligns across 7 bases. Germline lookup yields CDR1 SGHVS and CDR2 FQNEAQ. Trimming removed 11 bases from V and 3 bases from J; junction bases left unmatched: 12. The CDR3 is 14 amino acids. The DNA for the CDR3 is TGTGCCGGAACGGAACAGGGGATATACACTGAAGCTTTCTTT. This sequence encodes CAGTEQGIYTEAFF.

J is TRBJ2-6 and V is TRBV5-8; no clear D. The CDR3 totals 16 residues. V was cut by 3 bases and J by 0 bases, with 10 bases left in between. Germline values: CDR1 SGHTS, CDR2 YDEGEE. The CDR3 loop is CASSSGRSSGANVLTF. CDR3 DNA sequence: TGTGCCAGCAGCTCCGGACGGAGCTCTGGGGCCAACGTCCTGACTTTC.

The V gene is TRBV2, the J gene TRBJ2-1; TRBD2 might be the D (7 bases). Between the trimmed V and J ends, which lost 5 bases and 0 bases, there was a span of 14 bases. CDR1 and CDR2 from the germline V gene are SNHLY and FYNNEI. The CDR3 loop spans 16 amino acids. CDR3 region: CASSQPAGASYNEQFF. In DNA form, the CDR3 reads TGTGCCAGCAGTCAACCTGCGGGGGCCTCCTACAATGAGCAGTTCTTC. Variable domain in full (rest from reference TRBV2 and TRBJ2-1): EPEVTQTPSHQVTQMGQEVILRCVPISNHLYFYWYRQILGQKVEFLVSFYNNEISEKSEIFDDQFSVERPDGSNFTLKIRSTKLEDSAMYFCASSQPAGASYNEQFFGPGTRLTVL.

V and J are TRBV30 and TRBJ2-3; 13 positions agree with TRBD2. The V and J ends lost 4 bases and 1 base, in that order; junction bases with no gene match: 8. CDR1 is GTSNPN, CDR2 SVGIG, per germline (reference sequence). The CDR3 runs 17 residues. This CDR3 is CAWNGLAGVVGTDTQYF. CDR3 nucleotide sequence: TGTGCCTGGAACGGACTAGCGGGAGTCGTCGGCACAGATACGCAGTATTTT. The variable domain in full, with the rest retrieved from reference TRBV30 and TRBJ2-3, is SQTIHQWPATLVQPVGSPLSLECTVEGTSNPNLYWYRQAAGRGLQLLFYSVGIGQISSEVPQNLSASRPQDRQFILSSKKLLLSDSGFYLCAWNGLAGVVGTDTQYFGPGTRLTVL.

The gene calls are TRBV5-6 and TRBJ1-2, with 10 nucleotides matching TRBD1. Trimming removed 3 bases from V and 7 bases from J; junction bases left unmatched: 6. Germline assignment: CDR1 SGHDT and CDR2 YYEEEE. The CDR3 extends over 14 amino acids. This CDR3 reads CASSYRQGAVGYTF. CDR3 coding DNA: TGTGCCAGCAGCTACAGACAGGGGGCGGTTGGCTACACCTTC. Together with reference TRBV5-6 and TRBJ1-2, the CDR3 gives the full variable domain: DAGVTQSPTHLIKTRGQQVTLRCSPKSGHDTVSWYQQALGQGPQFIFQYYEEEERQRGNFPDRFSGHQFPNYSSELNVNALLLGDSALYLCASSYRQGAVGYTFGSGTRLTVV.